These 9 T cell receptor beta chains came from one sample sequenced in a study of T-cell memory formation after mild COVID-19. MiXCR, applied by TCRdb to the 5' RACE reads, yields one record per CDR3 protein. The sample includes roughly 350,000 distinct CDR3 sequences, approximately 14% seen only once; the top ten take 20% to 25%. Sequencing was performed on PBMCs or a T cell subset sorted from them (not recorded which). The receptors shown here come from a man aged 18 to 35 who had mild COVID-19 (a few samples of this study predate the infection). Cell type and time point are not known.

This clonotype was counted at least ten times. The CDR3 DNA reads as TGCAGTGCCAACGGGATAATGAGGGGGAGTAACTATGGCTACACCTTC. It translates to CSANGIMRGSNYGYTF. The V and J genes are TRBV20-1 and TRBJ1-2, with a tentative D call TRBD1 (6 bases). Germline CDR1 DFQATT, CDR2 SNEGSKA (reference sequence). The V end was cut by 6 bases, the J end by 1 base, with 21 bases between. The CDR3 covers 16 residues.

To note about this clonotype: The junction departs from germline at one end; a sequencing error may be responsible. The V and J genes are TRBV7-9 and TRBJ2-5, with D unresolved. This CDR3 is 8 amino acids long. CDR1 is SEHNR and CDR2 is FQNEAQ in the germline V gene (reference sequence). The CDR3: CASSLEEF. The DNA of the CDR3 is TGTGCCAGCAGCTTAGAAGAGTTC.

This clonotype was seen more than once but under ten times. The chain uses TRBV4-3 and TRBJ2-3, with D possibly being TRBD1 or TRBD2 (5 bases each). The CDR3 length is 15 residues. Germline V lookup: CDR1 LGHNA, CDR2 YSLEER. V gave up 1 base and J gave up 10 bases, with 18 bases separating them. DNA of the CDR3: TGCGCCAGCAGCCAAGTGGTTGTCTGGGACGGATCGCAGTATTTT. Protein product: CASSQVVVWDGSQYF.

This clonotype was detected only a few times. The chain links TRBV7-2 to TRBJ2-2; D not certain. The CDR3 totals 15 residues. Per the germline V gene, CDR1 is SGHTA and CDR2 is FQGNSA. V was shortened by 1 base and J by 4 bases, with 10 bases between the two germline ends. As DNA, the CDR3 is TGTGCCAGCAGCTTAGACCGCCGCGGCACCGGGGAGCTGTTTTTT. Encoded protein: CASSLDRRGTGELFF.

This clonotype came up a few times. V is TRBV27 and J is TRBJ1-2; no definite D call. With 7 bases removed from V and 4 bases from J, the gap between germline ends came to 13 bases. CDR1 is MNHEY and CDR2 is SMNVEV in the germline V gene (reference sequence). There are 13 residues in the CDR3. The CDR3, as DNA: TGTGCCAGCACCTCTTACCCCAGCTATGGCTACACCTTC. Protein: CASTSYPSYGYTF.

This clonotype came up a few times. V gene TRBV4-3 combines with J gene TRBJ2-1, with a tentative D call TRBD1 (5 bases). Germline CDR1 LGHNA, CDR2 YSLEER. The CDR3 totals 13 residues. The V and J ends lost 0 bases and 9 bases respectively, with 9 bases between them. The CDR3 sequence: CASSQDDGAEQFF. For the CDR3, the DNA is TGCGCCAGCAGCCAAGATGATGGGGCTGAGCAGTTCTTC.

A few counts support this clonotype. V is TRBV4-1 and J is TRBJ2-1; no reliable D call. Germline V CDR1 and CDR2: MGHRA, YSYEKL. The CDR3 totals 14 residues. V was cut by 1 base and J by 9 bases, with 13 bases left in between. In DNA, the CDR3 is TGCGCCAGCAGCCAAGCCTTTTTAGGGTTTGAGCAGTTCTTC. Translating it yields CASSQAFLGFEQFF.

In its sample, this clonotype was seen many times. This chain joins TRBV7-9 and TRBJ1-1, with D possibly matching TRBD1 (5 bases). V gave up 3 bases and J gave up 3 bases, with 8 bases separating them. The CDR3 has 13 amino acids. CDR1 and CDR2 (germline): SEHNR, FQNEAQ (reference sequence). The CDR3 DNA reads TGTGCCAGCAGCTTCGGGGGGGACACTGAAGCTTTCTTT. This encodes CASSFGGDTEAFF.

This clonotype was seen more than once but under ten times. Here the CDR3 reads CASTRQGARSYEQYF. In nucleotides, the CDR3 is TGTGCCAGCACCAGACAGGGGGCAAGGTCCTACGAGCAGTACTTC. The rearrangement links TRBV6-6 to TRBJ2-7; 10 positions agree with TRBD1. This CDR3 has 15 amino acids. Trimming took 7 bases from V and 1 from J; bases not matched to a gene: 7. The germline CDR1 and CDR2 sequences are MNHNY and SVGAGI (reference sequence).